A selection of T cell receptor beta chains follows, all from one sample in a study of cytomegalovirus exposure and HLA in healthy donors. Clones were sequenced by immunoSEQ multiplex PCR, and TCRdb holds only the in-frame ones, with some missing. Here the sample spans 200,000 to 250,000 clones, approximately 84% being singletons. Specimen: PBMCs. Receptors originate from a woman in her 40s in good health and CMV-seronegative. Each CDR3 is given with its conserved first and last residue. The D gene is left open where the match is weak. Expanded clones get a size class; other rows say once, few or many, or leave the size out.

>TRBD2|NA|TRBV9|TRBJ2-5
CASSQDPGRVETQYF
TGTGCCAGCAGCCAGGACCCAGGGAGGGTCGAGACCCAGTACTTC
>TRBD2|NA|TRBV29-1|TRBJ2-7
CSVENLAGGYEQYF
TGCAGCGTTGAAAATCTAGCGGGGGGATACGAGCAGTACTTC
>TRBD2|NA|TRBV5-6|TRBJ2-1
CASSLRGLAGGWHYNEQFF
TGTGCCAGCAGCTTAAGAGGACTAGCGGGGGGCTGGCATTACAATGAGCAGTTCTTC
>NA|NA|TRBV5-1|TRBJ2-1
CASSLEGGMGGASDEQFF
TGCGCCAGCAGCTTGGAAGGAGGGATGGGGGGGGCGTCGGATGAGCAGTTCTTC
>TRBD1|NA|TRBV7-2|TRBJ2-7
CASSLGTGGEQYF
TGTGCCAGCAGCTTGGGGACAGGGGGGGAGCAGTACTTC
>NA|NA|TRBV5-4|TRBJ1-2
CASSSRPSGYTF
TGTGCCAGCAGCTCGCGACCTAGCGGCTACACCTTC
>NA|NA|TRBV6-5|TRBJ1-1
CASTQGGQNTEAFF
TGTGCCAGCACCCAAGGGGGTCAGAACACTGAAGCTTTCTTT
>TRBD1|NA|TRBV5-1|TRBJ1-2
CASSLGGQGADGYTF
TGCGCCAGCAGCTTGGGGGGACAGGGGGCCGATGGCTACACCTTC
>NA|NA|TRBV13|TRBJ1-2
CASSSKQGAQNYGYTF
TGTGCCAGCAGCTCAAAACAGGGAGCACAGAACTATGGCTACACCTTC
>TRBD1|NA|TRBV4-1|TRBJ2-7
CASSQIPTGGAYEQYF
TGCGCCAGCAGCCAGATCCCTACAGGGGGCGCCTACGAGCAGTACTTC
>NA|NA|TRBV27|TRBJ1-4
CASSLVGAGNEKLFF
TGTGCCAGCAGTTTAGTGGGGGCCGGGAATGAAAAACTGTTTTTT
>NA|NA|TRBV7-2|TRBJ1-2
CASSLAHNYGYTF
TGTGCCAGCAGCCTGGCCCATAACTATGGCTACACCTTC
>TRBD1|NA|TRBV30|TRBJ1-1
CAWDRGLNTEAFF
TGTGCCTGGGACAGGGGCTTGAACACTGAAGCTTTCTTT
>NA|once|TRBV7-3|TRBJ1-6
CASSYQTAGSPLHF
TGTGCCAGCAGCTATCAGACAGCCGGCTCACCCCTCCACTTT
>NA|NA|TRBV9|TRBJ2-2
CASSSTGLDTGELFF
TGTGCCAGCAGTTCGACAGGCTTGGACACCGGGGAGCTGTTTTTT
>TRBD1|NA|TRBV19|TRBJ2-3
CASSIEGQGGDTQYF
TGTGCCAGTAGTATAGAGGGACAGGGAGGAGATACGCAGTATTTT
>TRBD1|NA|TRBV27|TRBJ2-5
CASSRVGTGGQETQYF
TGTGCCAGCAGCCGAGTGGGGACAGGGGGACAAGAGACCCAGTACTTC
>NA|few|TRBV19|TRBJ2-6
CASIRKHVSSGANVLTF
TGTGCCAGTATCCGAAAACACGTATCCTCTGGGGCCAACGTCCTGACTTTC
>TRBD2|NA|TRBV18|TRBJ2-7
CASSPTSGSSYEQYF
TGTGCCAGCTCACCTACTAGCGGAAGCTCCTACGAGCAGTACTTC
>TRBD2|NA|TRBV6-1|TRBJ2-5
CASSAASGGLQETQYF
TGTGCCAGCAGTGCGGCTAGCGGGGGATTACAAGAGACCCAGTACTTC
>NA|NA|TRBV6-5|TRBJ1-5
CASRSRRSPNQPQHF
TGTGCCAGCAGATCACGGAGGTCCCCCAATCAGCCCCAGCATTTT
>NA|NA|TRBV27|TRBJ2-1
CASSTRRGPYNEQFF
TGTGCCAGCAGTACCCGCAGAGGGCCCTACAATGAGCAGTTCTTC
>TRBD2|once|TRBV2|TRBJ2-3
CASSPPRFGGGNRADTQYF
TGTGCCAGCAGTCCCCCTCGGTTTGGGGGGGGAAATCGCGCAGATACGCAGTATTTT
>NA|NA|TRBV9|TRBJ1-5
CASSGAGLNQPQHF
TGTGCCAGCAGCGGGGCAGGCCTCAATCAGCCCCAGCATTTT
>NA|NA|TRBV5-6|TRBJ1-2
CASSLRGGYGYTF
TGTGCCAGCAGCTTGAGGGGGGGCTATGGCTACACCTTC
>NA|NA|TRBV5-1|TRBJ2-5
CASSLGAQETQYF
TGCGCCAGCAGCTTGGGGGCCCAAGAGACCCAGTACTTC